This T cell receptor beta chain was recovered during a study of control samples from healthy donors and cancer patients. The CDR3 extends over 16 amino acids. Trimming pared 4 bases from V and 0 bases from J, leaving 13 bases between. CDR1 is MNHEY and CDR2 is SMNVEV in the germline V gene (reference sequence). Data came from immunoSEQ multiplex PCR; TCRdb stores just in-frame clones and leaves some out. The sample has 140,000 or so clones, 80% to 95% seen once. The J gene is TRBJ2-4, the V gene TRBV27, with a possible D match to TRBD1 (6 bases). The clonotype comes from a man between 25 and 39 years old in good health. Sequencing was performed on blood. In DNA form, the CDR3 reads TGTGCCAGCAGTTCGAGACAGGACCTAGCCAAAAACATTCAGTACTTC. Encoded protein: CASSSRQDLAKNIQYF.